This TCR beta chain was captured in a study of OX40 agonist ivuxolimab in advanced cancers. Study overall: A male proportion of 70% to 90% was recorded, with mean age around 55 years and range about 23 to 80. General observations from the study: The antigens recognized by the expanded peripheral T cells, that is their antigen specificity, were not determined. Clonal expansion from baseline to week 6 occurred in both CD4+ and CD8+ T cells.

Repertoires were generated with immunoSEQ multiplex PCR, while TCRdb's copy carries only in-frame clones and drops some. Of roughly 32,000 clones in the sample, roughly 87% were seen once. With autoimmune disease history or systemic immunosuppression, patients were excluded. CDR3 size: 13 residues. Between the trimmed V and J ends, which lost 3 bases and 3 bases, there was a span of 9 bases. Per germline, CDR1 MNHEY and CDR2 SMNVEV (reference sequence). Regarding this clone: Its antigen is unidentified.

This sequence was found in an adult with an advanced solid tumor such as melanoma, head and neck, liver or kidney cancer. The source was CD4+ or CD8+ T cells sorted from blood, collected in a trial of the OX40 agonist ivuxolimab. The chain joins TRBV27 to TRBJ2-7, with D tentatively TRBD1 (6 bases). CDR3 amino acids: CASSFATGYEQYF. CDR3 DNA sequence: TGTGCCAGCAGTTTTGCGACAGGCTACGAGCAGTACTTC.